The T cell receptor (beta chain) described here comes from a study of Graves' ophthalmopathy and Graves' hyperthyroidism. The trim removed 6 bases at V and 4 bases at J, leaving 6 bases unmatched. Germline values: CDR1 MNHEY, CDR2 SVGEGT. The CDR3 runs to 14 residues. TCR beta CDR3 regions were amplified from RNA transcripts. Amplification began with first-round RT-PCR using HTBI primers, then second-round multiplex PCR was performed. TCRdb fed the multiplex PCR reads into MiXCR, producing one record per CDR3 protein. The sample yields about 400,000 distinct CDR3 sequences, around 16% seen once. The receptor's source is a woman aged 18-29 years with Graves' ophthalmopathy. The rearrangement uses TRBV6-2 or TRBV6-3 and TRBJ1-5, with 7 bases that match TRBD1. The sequencing sample was made of peripheral blood. CDR3 sequence (DNA): TGTGCCAGCAGCCCCGGGACAGAAAATCAGCCCCAGCATTTT. Protein: CASSPGTENQPQHF.